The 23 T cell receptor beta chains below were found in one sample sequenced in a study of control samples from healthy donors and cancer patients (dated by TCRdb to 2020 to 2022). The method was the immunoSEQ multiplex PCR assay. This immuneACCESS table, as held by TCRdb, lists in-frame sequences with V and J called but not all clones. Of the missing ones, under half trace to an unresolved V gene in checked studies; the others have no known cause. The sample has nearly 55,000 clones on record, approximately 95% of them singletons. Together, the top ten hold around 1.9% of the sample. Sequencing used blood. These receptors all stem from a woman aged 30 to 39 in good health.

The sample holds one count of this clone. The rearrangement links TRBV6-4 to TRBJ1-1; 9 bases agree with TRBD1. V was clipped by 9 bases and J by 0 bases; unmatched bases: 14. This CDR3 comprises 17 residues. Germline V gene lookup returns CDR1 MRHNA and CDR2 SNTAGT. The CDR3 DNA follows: TGTGCCAGAGCGCGGGAGGACAGGGGCAGCATGAACACTGAAGCTTTCTTT. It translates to CARAREDRGSMNTEAFF.

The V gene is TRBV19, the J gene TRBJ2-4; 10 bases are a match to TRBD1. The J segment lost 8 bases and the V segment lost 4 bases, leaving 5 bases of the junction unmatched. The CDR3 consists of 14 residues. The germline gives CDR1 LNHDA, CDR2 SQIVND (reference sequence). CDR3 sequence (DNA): TGTGCCAGTAGTACCCTGGACAGGGGGGACATTCAGTACTTC. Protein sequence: CASSTLDRGDIQYF. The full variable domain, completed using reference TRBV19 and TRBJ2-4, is DGGITQSPKYLFRKEGQNVTLSCEQNLNHDAMYWYRQDPGQGLRLIYYSQIVNDFQKGDIAEGYSVSREKKESFPLTVTSAQKNPTAFYLCASSTLDRGDIQYFGAGTRLSVL.

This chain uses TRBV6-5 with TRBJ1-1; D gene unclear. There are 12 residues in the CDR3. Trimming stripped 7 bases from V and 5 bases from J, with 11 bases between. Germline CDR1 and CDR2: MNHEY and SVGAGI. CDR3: CASTPAVTEAFF. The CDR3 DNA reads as TGTGCCAGCACCCCCGCGGTAACTGAAGCTTTCTTT.

The CDR3 here is CASSAGGGANEQFF. CDR3 nucleotide sequence: TGTGCCAGTAGTGCGGGAGGAGGGGCGAATGAGCAGTTCTTC. J is TRBJ2-1 and V is TRBV19; 8 bases match TRBD2. V dropped 5 bases and J dropped 7; count of bases not matched to a gene: 7. This CDR3 has 14 amino acids. CDR1 LNHDA and CDR2 SQIVND come from the germline V gene (reference sequence).

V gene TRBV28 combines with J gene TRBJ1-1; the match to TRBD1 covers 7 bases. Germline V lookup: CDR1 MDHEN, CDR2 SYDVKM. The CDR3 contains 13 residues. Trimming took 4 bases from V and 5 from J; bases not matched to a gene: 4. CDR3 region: CASSYTQGTEAFF. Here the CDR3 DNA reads TGTGCCAGCAGTTACACACAGGGGACTGAAGCTTTCTTT.

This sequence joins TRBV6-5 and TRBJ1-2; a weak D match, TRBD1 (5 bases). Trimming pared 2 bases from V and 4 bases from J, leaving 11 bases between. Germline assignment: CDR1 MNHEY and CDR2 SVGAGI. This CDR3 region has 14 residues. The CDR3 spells CASSYRQGGYGYTF. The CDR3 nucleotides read TGTGCCAGCAGTTACCGGCAGGGAGGCTATGGCTACACCTTC.

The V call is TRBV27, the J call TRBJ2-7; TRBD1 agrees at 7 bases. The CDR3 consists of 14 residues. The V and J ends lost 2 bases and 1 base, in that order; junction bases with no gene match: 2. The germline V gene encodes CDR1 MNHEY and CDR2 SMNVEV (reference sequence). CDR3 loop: CASSLGDRSYEQYF. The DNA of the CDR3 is TGTGCCAGCAGTTTAGGGGACAGATCCTACGAGCAGTACTTC.

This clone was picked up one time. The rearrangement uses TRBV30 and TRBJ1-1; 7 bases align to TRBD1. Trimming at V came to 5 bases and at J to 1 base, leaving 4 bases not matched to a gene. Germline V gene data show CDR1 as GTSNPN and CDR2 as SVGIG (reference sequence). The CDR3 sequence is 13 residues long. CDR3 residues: CAWVGQTNTEAFF. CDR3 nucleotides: TGTGCCTGGGTGGGACAGACGAACACTGAAGCTTTCTTT.

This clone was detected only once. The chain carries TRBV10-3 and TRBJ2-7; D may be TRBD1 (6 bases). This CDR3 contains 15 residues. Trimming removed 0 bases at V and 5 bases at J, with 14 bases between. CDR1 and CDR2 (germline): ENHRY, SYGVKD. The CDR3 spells CAISESTGPRDEQYF. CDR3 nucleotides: TGTGCCATCAGTGAGTCGACAGGCCCTCGAGACGAGCAGTACTTC.

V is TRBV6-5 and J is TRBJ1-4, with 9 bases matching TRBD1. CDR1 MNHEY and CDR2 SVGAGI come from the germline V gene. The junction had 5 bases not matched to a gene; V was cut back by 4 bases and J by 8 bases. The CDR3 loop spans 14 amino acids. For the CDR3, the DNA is TGTGCCAGCAGTTTGACAGGGGGTCTGGAAAAACTGTTTTTT. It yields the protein CASSLTGGLEKLFF.

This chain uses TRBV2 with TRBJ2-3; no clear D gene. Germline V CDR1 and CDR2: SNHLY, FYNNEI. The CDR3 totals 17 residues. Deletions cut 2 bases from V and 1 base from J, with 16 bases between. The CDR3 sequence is CASSERAAAQGTDTQYF. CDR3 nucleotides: TGTGCCAGCAGTGAAAGGGCGGCGGCACAAGGCACAGATACGCAGTATTTT.

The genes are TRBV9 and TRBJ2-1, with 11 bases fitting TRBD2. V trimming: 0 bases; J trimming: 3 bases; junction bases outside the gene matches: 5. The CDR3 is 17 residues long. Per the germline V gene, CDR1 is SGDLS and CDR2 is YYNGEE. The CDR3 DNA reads TGTGCCAGCAGCGTAGTGGCTAGCGGGAGGCTCTACAATGAGCAGTTCTTC. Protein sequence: CASSVVASGRLYNEQFF.

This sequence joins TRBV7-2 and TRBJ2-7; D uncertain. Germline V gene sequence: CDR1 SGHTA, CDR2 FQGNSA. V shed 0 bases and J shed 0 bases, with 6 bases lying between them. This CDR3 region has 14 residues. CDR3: CASSLALHSYEQYF. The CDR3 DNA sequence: TGTGCCAGCAGCTTAGCTCTGCACTCCTACGAGCAGTACTTC. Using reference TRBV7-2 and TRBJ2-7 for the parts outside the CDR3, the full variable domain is GAGVSQSPSNKVTEKGKDVELRCDPISGHTALYWYRQSLGQGLEFLIYFQGNSAPDKSGLPSDRFSAERTGGSVSTLTIQRTQQEDSAVYLCASSLALHSYEQYFGPGTRLTVT.

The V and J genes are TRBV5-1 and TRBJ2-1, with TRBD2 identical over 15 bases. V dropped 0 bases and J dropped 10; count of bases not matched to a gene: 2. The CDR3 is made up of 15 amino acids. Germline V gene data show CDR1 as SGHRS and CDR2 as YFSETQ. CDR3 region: CASSLEGLAGGEQFF. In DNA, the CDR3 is TGCGCCAGCAGCTTGGAGGGACTAGCGGGAGGAGAGCAGTTCTTC. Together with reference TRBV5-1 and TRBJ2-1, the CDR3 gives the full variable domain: KAGVTQTPRYLIKTRGQQVTLSCSPISGHRSVSWYQQTPGQGLQFLFEYFSETQRNKGNFPGRFSGRQFSNSRSEMNVSTLELGDSALYLCASSLEGLAGGEQFFGPGTRLTVL.

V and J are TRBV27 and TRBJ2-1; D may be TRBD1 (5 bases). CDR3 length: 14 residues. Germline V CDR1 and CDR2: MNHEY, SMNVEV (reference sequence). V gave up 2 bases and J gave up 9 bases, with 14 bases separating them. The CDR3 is CASSLGQGMGEQFF. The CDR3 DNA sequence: TGTGCCAGCAGTTTAGGGCAGGGTATGGGTGAGCAGTTCTTC.

Here the CDR3 DNA reads TGTGCCAGCAGCGTAGATCCAGGGGTGAGCTCCTATAATTCACCCCTCCACTTT. Encoded protein: CASSVDPGVSSYNSPLHF. The rearrangement joins TRBV9 to TRBJ1-6; a weak D match, TRBD1 (6 bases). V was cut by 0 bases and J by 0 bases, with 13 bases left in between. Looked up from germline, CDR1 is SGDLS and CDR2 is YYNGEE. The CDR3 totals 18 residues.

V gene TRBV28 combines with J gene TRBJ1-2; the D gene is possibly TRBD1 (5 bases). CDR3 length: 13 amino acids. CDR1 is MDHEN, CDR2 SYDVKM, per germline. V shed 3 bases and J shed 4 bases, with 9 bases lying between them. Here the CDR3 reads CASSFYGGYGYTF. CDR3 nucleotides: TGTGCCAGCAGTTTTTATGGGGGCTATGGCTACACCTTC.

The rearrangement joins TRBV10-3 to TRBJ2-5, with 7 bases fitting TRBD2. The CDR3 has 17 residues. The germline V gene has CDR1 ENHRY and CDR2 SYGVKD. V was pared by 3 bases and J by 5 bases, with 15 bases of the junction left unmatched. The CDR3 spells CAISDPPSGNRQETQYF. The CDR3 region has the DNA TGTGCCATCAGTGACCCGCCGAGCGGGAACCGCCAGGAGACCCAGTACTTC.

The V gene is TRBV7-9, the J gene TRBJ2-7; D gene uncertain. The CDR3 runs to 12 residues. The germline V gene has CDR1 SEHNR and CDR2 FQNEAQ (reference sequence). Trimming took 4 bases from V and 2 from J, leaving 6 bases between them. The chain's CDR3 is CASSSETYEQYF. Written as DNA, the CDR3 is TGTGCCAGCAGCTCGGAGACCTACGAGCAGTACTTC.

The CDR3 sequence: CASSVGGGGYEQYF. CDR3 sequence (DNA): TGTGCCAGCAGCGTAGGCGGAGGCGGATACGAGCAGTACTTC. V and J are TRBV9 and TRBJ2-7; possible D gene TRBD2, 5 bases. V shed 0 bases and J shed 4 bases, with 11 bases lying between them. The CDR3 totals 14 residues. Germline V CDR1 and CDR2: SGDLS, YYNGEE.

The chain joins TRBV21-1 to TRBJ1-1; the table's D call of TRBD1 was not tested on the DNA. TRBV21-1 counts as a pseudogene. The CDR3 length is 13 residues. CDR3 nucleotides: TGTGCCAGCCGGGACAGCTTGAACACTGAAGCTTTCTTT. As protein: CASRDSLNTEAFF.

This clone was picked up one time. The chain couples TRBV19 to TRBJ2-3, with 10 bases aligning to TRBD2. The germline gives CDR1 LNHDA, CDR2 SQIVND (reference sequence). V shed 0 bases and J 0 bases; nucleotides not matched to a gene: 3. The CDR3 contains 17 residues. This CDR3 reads CASSIEKTSGSTDTQYF. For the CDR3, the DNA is TGTGCCAGTAGTATAGAAAAGACTAGCGGGAGCACAGATACGCAGTATTTT.

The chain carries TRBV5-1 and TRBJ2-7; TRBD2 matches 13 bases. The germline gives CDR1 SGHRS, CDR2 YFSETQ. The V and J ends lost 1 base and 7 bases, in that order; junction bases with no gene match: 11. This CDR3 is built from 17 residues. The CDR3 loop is CASSLRAGTSGDLEQYF. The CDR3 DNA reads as TGCGCCAGCAGCTTGAGGGCCGGGACTAGCGGGGACCTGGAGCAGTACTTC.